These 27 T cell receptor beta chains share one sample of origin, sequenced in a study of blood T cell repertoires in COVID-19. Data came from immunoSEQ multiplex PCR; TCRdb stores just in-frame clones and leaves some out. This table has 140,000 to 150,000 clones, about nine tenths appearing once. The sample comprised PBMCs or T cells enriched from blood (not recorded which). Receptor source: a man in his fifties or sixties who had recovered from COVID-19.

Details on this clone: At one of its ends the junction is not consistent with the germline gene, which may arise from a read error. The V gene is TRBV7-7, the J gene TRBJ2-3; 9 nucleotides agree with TRBD1. The CDR3 runs to 15 residues. In germline, CDR1 is SSHAT, CDR2 FNYEAQ (reference sequence). This CDR3 reads CASSLSDRGTDTQYF. DNA for the CDR3: TGTGCTAGCAGCTTATCGGACAGGGGAACAGATACGCAGTATTTT.

DNA for the CDR3: TGCGCCAGCAGTATGACAGGGGTTAGGGGCTACACCTTC. Amino acids: CASSMTGVRGYTF. V gene TRBV10-2 combines with J gene TRBJ1-2; 8 nucleotides match TRBD1. The length of the CDR3 is 13 residues. Germline CDR1 and CDR2: WSHSY and SAAADI. V lost 5 bases and J lost 8; bases outside the gene matches: 7.

The chain is built from TRBV28 and TRBJ2-7; perhaps TRBD1 as D (5 bases). This CDR3 spans 14 amino acids. Germline lookup yields CDR1 MDHEN and CDR2 SYDVKM. Between the trimmed V and J ends, which lost 3 bases and 4 bases, there was a span of 13 bases. The CDR3 reads CASSFKGLSYEQYF. In DNA form, the CDR3 reads TGTGCCAGCAGTTTTAAGGGGCTATCGTACGAGCAGTACTTC.

The gene calls are TRBV12-3 or TRBV12-4 and TRBJ1-1; D is possibly TRBD1 (6 bases). The CDR3 is 13 amino acids. Trimming stripped 1 base from V and 4 bases from J, with 7 bases between. The CDR3 DNA sequence: TGTGCCAGCAGTTTAGAAGGGGGCACTGAAGCTTTCTTT. Encoded protein: CASSLEGGTEAFF.

The rearrangement uses TRBV5-5 and TRBJ2-3, with a weak D call TRBD1 (6 bases). The V end lost 1 base, the J end lost 4 bases, and 10 bases lay between the germline ends. Germline V lookup: CDR1 SGHKS, CDR2 YYEKEE (reference sequence). CDR3 size: 14 residues. CDR3 DNA: TGTGCCAGCAGCTTGCTGGGGGCGGCAGATACGCAGTATTTT. It codes for CASSLLGAADTQYF.

The rearrangement joins TRBV11-2 to TRBJ2-1; tentatively, D is TRBD1 (5 bases). V was shortened by 5 bases and J by 0 bases, with 14 bases between the two germline ends. CDR1 and CDR2 from the germline V gene are SGHAT and FQNNGV. The CDR3 has 16 residues. The CDR3 reads CASSPRGGYSYNEQFF. For the CDR3, the DNA is TGTGCCAGCAGCCCTAGGGGCGGATACTCCTACAATGAGCAGTTCTTC.

The chain joins TRBV14 to TRBJ1-2, with D perhaps TRBD1 (5 bases). This CDR3 contains 14 residues. The V end lost 4 bases, the J end lost 8 bases, and 17 bases lay between the germline ends. Germline loops: CDR1 SGHDN, CDR2 FVKESK. CDR3: CASSPRGYRSGYTF. The CDR3 DNA sequence: TGTGCCAGCAGCCCCCGGGGGTATCGGAGCGGCTACACCTTC.

This chain uses TRBV3-1 (or the pseudogene TRBV3-2) with TRBJ2-2; 11 nucleotides align to TRBD2. CDR1 and CDR2 (germline): LGHDT, YNNKEL (reference sequence). The V and J ends lost 0 bases and 9 bases, in that order; junction bases with no gene match: 9. The CDR3 is 17 residues long. CDR3 DNA: TGTGCCAGCAGCCAAGAAGGGGGACTAGCGGCGCGGCGGGAGCTGTTTTTT. It is translated as CASSQEGGLAARRELFF.

About this clone: One end of the junction is discordant with germline, which a read error may explain. The rearrangement links TRBV10-3 to TRBJ2-5; possible D gene TRBD2, 6 bases. The CDR3 covers 13 residues. Germline V gene data show CDR1 as ENHRY and CDR2 as SYGVKD. CDR3 nucleotides: TGTGCCATCAGTGAGTCGAATGGGAGGACAACGGACTTC. Translation gives CAISESNGRTTDF.

The V and J genes are TRBV7-9 and TRBJ2-7, with 7 bases matching TRBD1. The V gene end was trimmed by 6 bases and the J gene end by 4 bases; junction bases not matched to a gene: 12. Germline loops: CDR1 SEHNR, CDR2 FQNEAQ (reference sequence). The CDR3 spans 15 residues. The CDR3 DNA reads as TGTGCCAGCAGAAAGGACGGACAGGTCTTGTACGAGCAGTACTTC. This gives the protein CASRKDGQVLYEQYF.

A note on this clone: Germline and junction disagree at one end, which may indicate a read error. V gene TRBV10-2 combines with J gene TRBJ1-3, with a tentative D call TRBD1 (6 bases). From germline, CDR1 is WSHSY and CDR2 SAAADI. The CDR3 loop spans 14 amino acids. The CDR3 DNA sequence: TGCGCCAGCAGTTCGACACAGGGTGGATACACCATATATTTT. This translates into CASSSTQGGYTIYF.

This clone has a handful of counts. The gene calls are TRBV28 and TRBJ1-5; D not certain. CDR3 size: 13 residues. Trimming took off 2 bases at V and 3 bases at J, with 5 bases between the two ends. CDR1 and CDR2 (germline): MDHEN, SYDVKM. DNA of the CDR3: TGTGCCAGCAGTTTAGACACCAATCAGCCCCAGCATTTT. This sequence encodes CASSLDTNQPQHF.

Comments on this clone: Distinct nucleotide sequences in the sample also encode this CDR3. The V call is TRBV6-5, the J call TRBJ2-3, with 8 bases that match TRBD2. Looked up from germline, CDR1 is MNHEY and CDR2 is SVGAGI. CDR3 length equals 15 residues. Unmatched junction bases numbered 3, after V lost 0 bases and J lost 4 bases. Here the CDR3 reads CASSYSAGGADTQYF. CDR3 nucleotides: TGTGCCAGCAGTTACTCTGCGGGAGGCGCAGATACGCAGTATTTT.

Concerning this clone: A read error may account for a junction end that differs from germline. The CDR3 is CASSLGWLAGANTGELFF. The CDR3 DNA reads TGTGCCAGCAGTTTGGGATGGCTAGCGGGTGCGAACACCGGGGAGCTGTTTTTT. The V call is TRBV5-5, the J call TRBJ2-2; 8 bases agree with TRBD2. The CDR3 extends over 18 amino acids. Germline values: CDR1 SGHKS, CDR2 YYEKEE (reference sequence). Supplemented by reference TRBV5-5 and TRBJ2-2, the full variable domain reads DAGVTQSPTHLIKTRGQQVTLRCSPISGHKSVSWYQQVLGQGPQFIFQYYEKEERGRGNFPDRFSARQFPNYSSELNVNALLLGDSALYLCASSLGWLAGANTGELFFGEGSRLTVL.

The chain joins TRBV5-1 to TRBJ2-7, with TRBD1 matching 10 bases. J was trimmed by 5 bases and V by 0 bases; bases with no gene match: 5. Looked up from germline, CDR1 is SGHRS and CDR2 is YFSETQ. The CDR3 runs 15 residues. Written as DNA, the CDR3 is TGCGCCAGCAGCTTGGGTGGGACAGGGGTCGACGAGCAGTACTTC. Amino acid sequence: CASSLGGTGVDEQYF. Combining the CDR3 with reference TRBV5-1 and TRBJ2-7 gives the whole variable domain KAGVTQTPRYLIKTRGQQVTLSCSPISGHRSVSWYQQTPGQGLQFLFEYFSETQRNKGNFPGRFSGRQFSNSRSEMNVSTLELGDSALYLCASSLGGTGVDEQYFGPGTRLTVT.

The chain joins TRBV18 to TRBJ1-3; tentative D call: TRBD1 (6 bases). The CDR3 loop spans 13 amino acids. Trimming stripped 2 bases from V and 8 bases from J, with 10 bases between. CDR1 is KGHSH and CDR2 is LQKENI in the germline V gene. DNA for the CDR3: TGTGCCAGCTCACCAAACAGGGCGCACACCATATATTTT. Its translation is CASSPNRAHTIYF. The complete variable domain, with remaining parts taken from reference TRBV18 and TRBJ1-3, reads NAGVMQNPRHLVRRRGQEARLRCSPMKGHSHVYWYRQLPEEGLKFMVYLQKENIIDESGMPKERFSAEFPKEGPSILRIQQVVRGDSAAYFCASSPNRAHTIYFGEGSWLTVV.

V and J are TRBV28 and TRBJ1-1, with D unresolved. Trimming took off 1 base at V and 2 bases at J, with 17 bases between the two ends. Germline-derived CDR1 and CDR2 are MDHEN and SYDVKM. The CDR3 is 17 amino acids. The CDR3 is CASSLLPVPRLNTEAFF. CDR3 DNA: TGTGCCAGCAGTTTATTGCCAGTCCCGCGGCTAAACACTGAAGCTTTCTTT. Drawing the rest from reference TRBV28 and TRBJ1-1, the complete variable domain is DVKVTQSSRYLVKRTGEKVFLECVQDMDHENMFWYRQDPGLGLRLIYFSYDVKMKEKGDIPEGYSVSREKKERFSLILESASTNQTSMYLCASSLLPVPRLNTEAFFGQGTRLTVV.

This rearrangement joins TRBV30 to TRBJ2-7; 10 bases map to TRBD1. Germline assignment: CDR1 GTSNPN and CDR2 SVGIG (reference sequence). This CDR3 has 16 amino acids. V lost 2 bases to trimming and J lost 6 bases; unmatched junction nucleotides: 13. CDR3 region: CAWSLPGRQGAAEQYF. The CDR3 DNA is TGTGCCTGGAGTCTACCGGGACGACAGGGGGCGGCCGAGCAGTACTTC.

This sequence joins TRBV5-1 and TRBJ1-1; a weak D match, TRBD1 (6 bases). Per germline, CDR1 SGHRS and CDR2 YFSETQ. V was cut by 2 bases and J by 5 bases, with 10 bases left in between. This CDR3 contains 13 residues. CDR3 protein: CASSFFGQTEAFF. For the CDR3, the DNA is TGCGCCAGCAGCTTCTTTGGACAGACTGAAGCTTTCTTT.

The chain recombines TRBV11-2 with TRBJ2-5; D might be TRBD1 (6 bases). CDR1 is SGHAT, CDR2 FQNNGV, per germline. V was cut by 3 bases and J by 5 bases, with 13 bases left in between. CDR3 length: 14 amino acids. CDR3 protein: CASSFDRLGETQYF. Written as DNA, the CDR3 is TGTGCCAGCAGCTTCGACAGGCTGGGGGAGACCCAGTACTTC.

This sequence joins TRBV27 and TRBJ2-7; 10 bases agree with TRBD2. Germline V gives CDR1 MNHEY, CDR2 SMNVEV (reference sequence). CDR3 length: 15 residues. V dropped 0 bases and J dropped 4; count of bases not matched to a gene: 3. CDR3 protein: CASSLSASGRYEQYF. The CDR3 DNA is TGTGCCAGCAGTTTATCGGCTAGCGGGAGATACGAGCAGTACTTC.

Worth noting for this clone: The same CDR3 arises from other DNA sequences in this sample as well. The chain employs TRBV28 and TRBJ2-2, with 9 bases identical to TRBD2. Germline CDR1 and CDR2: MDHEN and SYDVKM. The junction had 2 bases not matched to a gene; V was cut back by 7 bases and J by 2 bases. This CDR3 is 14 amino acids long. The DNA for the CDR3 is TGTGCCAGCACCCTAGCGGGAAACACCGGGGAGCTGTTTTTT. It yields the protein CASTLAGNTGELFF.

J is TRBJ2-7 and V is TRBV6-5, with D possibly being TRBD2 (5 bases). Trimming cost V 6 bases and J 4 bases, with 13 bases left between them. Germline CDR1 is MNHEY and CDR2 is SVGAGI. The CDR3 has 13 amino acids. CDR3 sequence reads: CASSPDFGYEQYF. CDR3 DNA sequence: TGTGCCAGCAGCCCGGACTTTGGATACGAGCAGTACTTC.

The rearrangement uses TRBV28 and TRBJ1-2; D gene uncertain. The ends were cut back, 6 bases at V and 6 bases at J, with 17 bases in the middle. CDR3 size: 14 residues. The V gene's germline CDR1 is MDHEN and CDR2 SYDVKM. CDR3: CASRRRDEVHGYTF. The CDR3 DNA is TGTGCCAGCAGACGTCGGGATGAGGTCCATGGCTACACCTTC.

The V and J genes are TRBV5-4 and TRBJ2-7; 8 bases are a match to TRBD1. Germline CDR1 is SGHNT and CDR2 is YYREEE (reference sequence). V was clipped by 0 bases and J by 5 bases; unmatched bases: 10. This CDR3 region has 16 residues. This CDR3 is CASSLAGRTGPNEQYF. CDR3 DNA sequence: TGTGCCAGCAGCTTGGCCGGAAGGACAGGGCCAAACGAGCAGTACTTC.

The CDR3 DNA reads TGTGCCAGCAGTGCTCCAGGGGTTGAGCTAGATACGCAGTATTTT. Translating it yields CASSAPGVELDTQYF. This chain uses TRBV28 with TRBJ2-3; D perhaps matches TRBD1 (6 bases). V was pared by 5 bases and J by 5 bases, with 17 bases between. CDR3 length equals 15 residues. Germline values: CDR1 MDHEN, CDR2 SYDVKM.

This chain uses TRBV5-1 with TRBJ2-2; 8 bases map to TRBD1. J lost 4 bases, V lost 0 bases, and 5 bases had no gene match. Germline values: CDR1 SGHRS, CDR2 YFSETQ. The CDR3 spans 16 residues. CDR3 sequence reads: CASSLVSGGITGELFF. CDR3 DNA sequence: TGCGCCAGCAGCTTGGTTTCAGGGGGCATCACCGGGGAGCTGTTTTTT.